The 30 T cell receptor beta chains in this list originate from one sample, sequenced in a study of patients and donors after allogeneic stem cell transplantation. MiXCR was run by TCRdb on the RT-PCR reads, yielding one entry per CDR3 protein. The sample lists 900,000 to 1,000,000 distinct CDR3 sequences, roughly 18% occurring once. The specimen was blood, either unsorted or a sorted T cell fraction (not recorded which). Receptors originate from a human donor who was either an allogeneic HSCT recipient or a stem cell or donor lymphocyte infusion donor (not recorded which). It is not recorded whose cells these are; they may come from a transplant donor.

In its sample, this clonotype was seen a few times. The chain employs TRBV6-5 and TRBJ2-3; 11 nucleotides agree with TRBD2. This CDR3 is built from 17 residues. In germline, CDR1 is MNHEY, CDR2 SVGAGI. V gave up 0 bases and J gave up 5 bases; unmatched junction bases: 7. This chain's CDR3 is CASSYSTSGTLGDTQYF. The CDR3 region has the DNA TGTGCCAGCAGTTACTCGACTAGCGGGACCCTGGGAGATACGCAGTATTTT.

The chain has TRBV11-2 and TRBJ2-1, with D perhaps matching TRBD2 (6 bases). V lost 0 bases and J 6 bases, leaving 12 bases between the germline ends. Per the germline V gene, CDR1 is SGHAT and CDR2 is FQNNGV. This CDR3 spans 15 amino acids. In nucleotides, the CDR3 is TGTGCCAGCAGCTTAGATAGGACTAACCCCAATGAGCAGTTCTTC. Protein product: CASSLDRTNPNEQFF.

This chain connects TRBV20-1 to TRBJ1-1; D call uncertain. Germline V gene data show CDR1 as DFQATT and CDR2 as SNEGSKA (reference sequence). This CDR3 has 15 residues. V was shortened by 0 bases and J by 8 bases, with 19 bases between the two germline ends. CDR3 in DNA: TGCAGTGCTAGAGACCCGAGGACCAGTCCCGCCGAAGCTTTCTTT. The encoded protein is CSARDPRTSPAEAFF.

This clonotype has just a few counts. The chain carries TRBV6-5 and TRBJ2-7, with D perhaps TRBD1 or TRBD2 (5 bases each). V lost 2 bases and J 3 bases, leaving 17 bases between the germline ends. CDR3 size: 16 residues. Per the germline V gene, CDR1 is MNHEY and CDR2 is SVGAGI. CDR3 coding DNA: TGTGCCAGCAGTTACCCCCTCCGAGGGGATTTCTACGAGCAGTACTTC. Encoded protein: CASSYPLRGDFYEQYF.

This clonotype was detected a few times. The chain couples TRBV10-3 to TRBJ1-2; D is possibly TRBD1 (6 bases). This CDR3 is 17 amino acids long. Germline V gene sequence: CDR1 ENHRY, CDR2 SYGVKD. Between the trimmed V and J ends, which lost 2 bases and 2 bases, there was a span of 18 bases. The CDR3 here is CAISEATTGYRNYGYTF. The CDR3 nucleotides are TGTGCCATCAGTGAGGCAACCACAGGGTACCGAAACTATGGCTACACCTTC.

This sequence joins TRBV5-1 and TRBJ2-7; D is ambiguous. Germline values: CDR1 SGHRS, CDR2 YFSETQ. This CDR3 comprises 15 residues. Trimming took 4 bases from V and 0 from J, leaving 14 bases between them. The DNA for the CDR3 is TGCGCCAGCAGCCCTGGTGACGGGCGCTCCTACGAGCAGTACTTC. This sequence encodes CASSPGDGRSYEQYF.

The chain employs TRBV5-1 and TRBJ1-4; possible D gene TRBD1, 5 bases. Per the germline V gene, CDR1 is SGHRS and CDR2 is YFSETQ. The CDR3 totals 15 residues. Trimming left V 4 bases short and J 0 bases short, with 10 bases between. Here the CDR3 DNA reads TGCGCCAGCAGCCTGGGGGGATCAACTAATGAAAAACTGTTTTTT. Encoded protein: CASSLGGSTNEKLFF.

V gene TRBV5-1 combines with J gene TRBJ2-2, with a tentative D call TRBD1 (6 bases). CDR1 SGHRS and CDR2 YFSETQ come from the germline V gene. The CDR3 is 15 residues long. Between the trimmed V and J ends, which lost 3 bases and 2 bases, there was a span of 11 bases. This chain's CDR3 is CASSSGHENTGELFF. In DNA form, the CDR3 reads TGCGCCAGCAGCTCGGGACATGAAAACACCGGGGAGCTGTTTTTT.

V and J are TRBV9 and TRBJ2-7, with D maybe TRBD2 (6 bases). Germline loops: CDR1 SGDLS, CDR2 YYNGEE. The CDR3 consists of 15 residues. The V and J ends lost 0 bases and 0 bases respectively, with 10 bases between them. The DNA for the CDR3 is TGTGCCAGCAGCGTAGAGTCGGGAGCCTCCTACGAGCAGTACTTC. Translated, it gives CASSVESGASYEQYF. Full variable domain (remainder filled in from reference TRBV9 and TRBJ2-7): DSGVTQTPKHLITATGQRVTLRCSPRSGDLSVYWYQQSLDQGLQFLIQYYNGEERAKGNILERFSAQQFPDLHSELNLSSLELGDSALYFCASSVESGASYEQYFGPGTRLTVT.

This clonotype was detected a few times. The CDR3 here is CAISDSRLAGRLSYEQYF. For the CDR3, the DNA is TGTGCCATCAGTGATTCCAGACTAGCGGGGCGATTATCCTACGAGCAGTACTTC. This rearrangement joins TRBV10-3 to TRBJ2-7; 11 bases match TRBD2. The CDR3 extends over 18 amino acids. The V and J ends lost 3 bases and 1 base, in that order; junction bases with no gene match: 11. Germline-derived CDR1 and CDR2 are ENHRY and SYGVKD.

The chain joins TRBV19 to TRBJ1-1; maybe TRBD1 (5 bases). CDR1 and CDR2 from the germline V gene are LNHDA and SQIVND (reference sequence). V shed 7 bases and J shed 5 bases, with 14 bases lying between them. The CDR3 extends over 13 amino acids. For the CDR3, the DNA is TGTGCCAGTACTCCTACCTGGGGGACTGAAGCTTTCTTT. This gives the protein CASTPTWGTEAFF.

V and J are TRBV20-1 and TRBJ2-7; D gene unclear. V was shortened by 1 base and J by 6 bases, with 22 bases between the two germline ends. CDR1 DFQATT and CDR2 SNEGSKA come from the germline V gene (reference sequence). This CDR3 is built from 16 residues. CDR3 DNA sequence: TGCAGTGCTAGAGGGGCGTCGGGCAGCTCAATCAGCGAGCAGTACTTC. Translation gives CSARGASGSSISEQYF.

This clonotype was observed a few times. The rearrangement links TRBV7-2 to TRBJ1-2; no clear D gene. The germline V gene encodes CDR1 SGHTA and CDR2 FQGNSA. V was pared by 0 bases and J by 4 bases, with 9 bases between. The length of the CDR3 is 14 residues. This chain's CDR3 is CASSLAAGLYGYTF. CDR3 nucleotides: TGTGCCAGCAGCTTAGCCGCGGGCCTCTATGGCTACACCTTC.

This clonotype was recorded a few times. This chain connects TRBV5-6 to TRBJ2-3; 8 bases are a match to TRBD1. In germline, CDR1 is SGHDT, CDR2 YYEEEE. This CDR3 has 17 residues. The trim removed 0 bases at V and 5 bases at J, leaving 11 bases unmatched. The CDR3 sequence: CASSLDPDRVPQDTQYF. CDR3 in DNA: TGTGCCAGCAGCTTGGACCCGGACAGGGTCCCACAAGATACGCAGTATTTT.

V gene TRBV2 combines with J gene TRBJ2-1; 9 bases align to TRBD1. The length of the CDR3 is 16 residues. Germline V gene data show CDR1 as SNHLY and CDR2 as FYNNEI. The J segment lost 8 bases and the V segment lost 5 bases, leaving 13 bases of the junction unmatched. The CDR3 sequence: CASSNKGQGVYDEQFF. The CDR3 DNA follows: TGTGCCAGCAGTAATAAGGGACAGGGCGTTTACGATGAGCAGTTCTTC.

This chain's CDR3 is CASSLSTLLSGANVLTF. The CDR3 region has the DNA TGTGCCAGCAGTTTATCCACGCTGCTCTCTGGGGCCAACGTCCTGACTTTC. This chain links TRBV12-3 or TRBV12-4 with TRBJ2-6; no clear D gene. V gave up 2 bases and J gave up 0 bases, with 11 bases separating them. The CDR3 consists of 17 residues.

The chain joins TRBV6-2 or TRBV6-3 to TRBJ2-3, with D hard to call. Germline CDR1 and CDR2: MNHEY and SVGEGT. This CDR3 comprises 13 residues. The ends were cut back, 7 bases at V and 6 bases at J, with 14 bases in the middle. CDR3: CASTNSRSDTQYF. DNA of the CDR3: TGTGCCAGCACGAATTCGCGGTCGGATACGCAGTATTTT.

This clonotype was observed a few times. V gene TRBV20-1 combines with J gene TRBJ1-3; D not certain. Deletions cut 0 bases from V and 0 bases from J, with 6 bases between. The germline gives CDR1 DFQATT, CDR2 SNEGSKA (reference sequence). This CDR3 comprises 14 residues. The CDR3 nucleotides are TGCAGTGCTAGAGATGTATCCTCTGGAAACACCATATATTTT. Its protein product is CSARDVSSGNTIYF.

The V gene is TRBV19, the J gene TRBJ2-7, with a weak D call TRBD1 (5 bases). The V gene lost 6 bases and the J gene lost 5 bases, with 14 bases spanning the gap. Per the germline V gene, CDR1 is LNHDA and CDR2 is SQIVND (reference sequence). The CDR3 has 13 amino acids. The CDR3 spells CASSRQNVHEQYF. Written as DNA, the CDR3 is TGTGCCAGTAGCCGACAGAATGTCCACGAGCAGTACTTC.

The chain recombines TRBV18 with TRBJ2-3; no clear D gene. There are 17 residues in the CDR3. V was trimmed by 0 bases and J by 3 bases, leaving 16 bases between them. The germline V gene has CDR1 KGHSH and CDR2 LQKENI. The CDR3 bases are TGTGCCAGCTCACCACCATCCCGATCGAGGCCGACAGATACGCAGTATTTT. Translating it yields CASSPPSRSRPTDTQYF.

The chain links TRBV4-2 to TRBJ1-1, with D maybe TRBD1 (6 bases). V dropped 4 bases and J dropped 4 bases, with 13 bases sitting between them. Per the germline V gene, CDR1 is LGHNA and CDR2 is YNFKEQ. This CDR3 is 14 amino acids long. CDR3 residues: CASSPTGLSTEAFF. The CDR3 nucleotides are TGTGCCAGCAGCCCAACAGGGTTAAGCACTGAAGCTTTCTTT.

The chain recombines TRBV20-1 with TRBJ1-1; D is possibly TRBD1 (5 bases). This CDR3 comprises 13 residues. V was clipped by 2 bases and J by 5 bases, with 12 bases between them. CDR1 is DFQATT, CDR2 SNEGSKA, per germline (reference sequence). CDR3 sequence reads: CSARWGEATEAFF. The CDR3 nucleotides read TGCAGTGCTAGATGGGGGGAAGCGACTGAAGCTTTCTTT.

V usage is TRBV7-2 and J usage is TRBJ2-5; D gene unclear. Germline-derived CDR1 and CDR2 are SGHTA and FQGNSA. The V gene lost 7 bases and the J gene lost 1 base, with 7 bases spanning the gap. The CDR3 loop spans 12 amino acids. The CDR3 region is CASKIRQETQYF. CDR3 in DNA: TGTGCCAGCAAGATACGCCAAGAGACCCAGTACTTC.

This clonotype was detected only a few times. In nucleotides, the CDR3 is TGTGCCAGCAGGGCAGGGGTCGTCTATGGCTACACCTTC. Protein product: CASRAGVVYGYTF. This rearrangement joins TRBV6-1 to TRBJ1-2, with D perhaps matching TRBD1 (6 bases). Germline CDR1 reads MNHNS; CDR2 reads SASEGT. Trimming shortened V by 6 bases and J by 4 bases, and 12 bases separated the two germline ends. This CDR3 contains 13 residues.

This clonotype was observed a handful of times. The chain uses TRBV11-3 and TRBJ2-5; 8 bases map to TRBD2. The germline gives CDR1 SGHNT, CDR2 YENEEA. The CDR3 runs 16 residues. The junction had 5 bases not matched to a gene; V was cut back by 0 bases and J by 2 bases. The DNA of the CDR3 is TGTGCCAGCAGCTTAGACCAGCGGGAGATTCAAGAGACCCAGTACTTC. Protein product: CASSLDQREIQETQYF.

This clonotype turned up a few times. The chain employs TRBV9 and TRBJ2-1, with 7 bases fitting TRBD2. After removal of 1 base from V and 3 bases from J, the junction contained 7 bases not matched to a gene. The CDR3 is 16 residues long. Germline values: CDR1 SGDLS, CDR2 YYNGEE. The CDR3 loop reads CASSVHWEGLYNEQFF. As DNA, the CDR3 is TGTGCCAGCAGCGTACATTGGGAGGGCCTCTACAATGAGCAGTTCTTC.

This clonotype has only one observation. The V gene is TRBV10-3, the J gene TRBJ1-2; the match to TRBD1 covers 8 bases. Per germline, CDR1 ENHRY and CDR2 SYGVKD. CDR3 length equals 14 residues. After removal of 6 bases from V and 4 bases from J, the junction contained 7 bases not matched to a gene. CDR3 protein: CAIRGDRQGYGYTF. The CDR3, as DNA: TGTGCCATCAGGGGGGACAGGCAGGGCTATGGCTACACCTTC.

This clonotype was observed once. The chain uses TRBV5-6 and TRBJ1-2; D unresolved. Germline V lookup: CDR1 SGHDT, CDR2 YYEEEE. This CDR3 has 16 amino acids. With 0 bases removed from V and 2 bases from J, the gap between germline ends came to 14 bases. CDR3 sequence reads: CASSLAAGLINYGYTF. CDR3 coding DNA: TGTGCCAGCAGCTTGGCCGCTGGACTTATAAACTATGGCTACACCTTC.

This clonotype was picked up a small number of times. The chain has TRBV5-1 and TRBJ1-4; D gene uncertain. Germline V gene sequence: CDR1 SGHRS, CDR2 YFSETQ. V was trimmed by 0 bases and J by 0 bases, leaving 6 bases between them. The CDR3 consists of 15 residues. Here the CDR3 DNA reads TGCGCCAGCAGCTTGGGAACCGCAACTAATGAAAAACTGTTTTTT. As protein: CASSLGTATNEKLFF.

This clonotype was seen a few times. The CDR3 protein is CASSPDRYPEQYF. CDR3 in DNA: TGTGCCAGCAGTCCGGACAGGTACCCCGAGCAGTACTTC. This rearrangement joins TRBV12-3 or TRBV12-4 to TRBJ2-7; 7 bases are a match to TRBD1. Trimming took 5 bases from V and 6 from J; bases not matched to a gene: 7. The CDR3 length is 13 residues.